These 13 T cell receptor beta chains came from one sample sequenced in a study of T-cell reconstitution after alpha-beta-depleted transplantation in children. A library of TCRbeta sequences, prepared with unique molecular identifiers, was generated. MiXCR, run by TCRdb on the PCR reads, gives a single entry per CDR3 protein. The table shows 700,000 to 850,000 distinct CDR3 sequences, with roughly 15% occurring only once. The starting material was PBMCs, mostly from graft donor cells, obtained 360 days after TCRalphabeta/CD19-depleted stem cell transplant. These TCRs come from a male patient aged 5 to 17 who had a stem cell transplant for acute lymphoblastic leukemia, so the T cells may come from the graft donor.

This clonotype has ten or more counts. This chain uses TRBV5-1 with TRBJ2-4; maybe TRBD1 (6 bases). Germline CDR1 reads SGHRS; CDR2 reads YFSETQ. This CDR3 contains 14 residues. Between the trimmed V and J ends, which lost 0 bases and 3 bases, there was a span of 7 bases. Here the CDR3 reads CASSLEGVKNIQYF. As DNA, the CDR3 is TGCGCCAGCAGCTTGGAGGGGGTCAAAAACATTCAGTACTTC. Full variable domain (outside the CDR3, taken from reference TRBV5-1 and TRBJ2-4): KAGVTQTPRYLIKTRGQQVTLSCSPISGHRSVSWYQQTPGQGLQFLFEYFSETQRNKGNFPGRFSGRQFSNSRSEMNVSTLELGDSALYLCASSLEGVKNIQYFGAGTRLSVL.

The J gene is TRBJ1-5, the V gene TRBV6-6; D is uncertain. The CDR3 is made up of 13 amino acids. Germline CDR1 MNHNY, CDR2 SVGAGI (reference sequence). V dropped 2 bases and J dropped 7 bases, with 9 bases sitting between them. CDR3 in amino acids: CASSYGGRQPQHF. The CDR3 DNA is TGTGCCAGCAGTTACGGAGGGCGGCAGCCCCAGCATTTT.

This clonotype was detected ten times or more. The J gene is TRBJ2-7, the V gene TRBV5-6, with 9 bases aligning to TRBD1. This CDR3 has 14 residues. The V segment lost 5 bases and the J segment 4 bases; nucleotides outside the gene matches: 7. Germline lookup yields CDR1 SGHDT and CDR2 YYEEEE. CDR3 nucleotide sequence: TGTGCCAGCAGTTTTGGGACAGGGATATACGAGCAGTACTTC. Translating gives CASSFGTGIYEQYF.

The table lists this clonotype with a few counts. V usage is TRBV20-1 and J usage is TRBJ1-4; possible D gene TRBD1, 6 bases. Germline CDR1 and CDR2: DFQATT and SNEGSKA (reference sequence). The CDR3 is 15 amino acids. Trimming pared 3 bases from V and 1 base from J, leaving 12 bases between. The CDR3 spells CSARSRGLTNEKLFF. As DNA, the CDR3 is TGCAGTGCTAGGTCCAGGGGTTTAACTAATGAAAAACTGTTTTTT.

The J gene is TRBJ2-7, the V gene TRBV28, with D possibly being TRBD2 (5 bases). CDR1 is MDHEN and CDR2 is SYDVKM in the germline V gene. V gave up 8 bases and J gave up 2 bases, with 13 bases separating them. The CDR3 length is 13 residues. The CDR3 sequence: CASSVGAPYEQYF. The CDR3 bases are TGTGCCAGCTCCGTGGGAGCCCCCTACGAGCAGTACTTC.

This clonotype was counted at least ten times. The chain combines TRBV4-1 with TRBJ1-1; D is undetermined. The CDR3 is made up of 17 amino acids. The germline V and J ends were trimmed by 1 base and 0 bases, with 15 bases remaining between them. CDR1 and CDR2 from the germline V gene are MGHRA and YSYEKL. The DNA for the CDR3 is TGCGCCAGCAGCCAAGGCGTAGCTACCTTAATGAACACTGAAGCTTTCTTT. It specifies CASSQGVATLMNTEAFF.

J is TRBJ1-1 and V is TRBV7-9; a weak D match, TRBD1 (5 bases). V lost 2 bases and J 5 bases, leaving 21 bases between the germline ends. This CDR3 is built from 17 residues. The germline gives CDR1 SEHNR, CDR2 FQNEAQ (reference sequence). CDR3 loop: CASSLTGLKGKGTEAFF. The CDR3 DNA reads TGTGCCAGCAGCTTAACGGGACTAAAGGGGAAGGGGACTGAAGCTTTCTTT. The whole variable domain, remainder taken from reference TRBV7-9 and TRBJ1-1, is DTGVSQNPRHKITKRGQNVTFRCDPISEHNRLYWYRQTLGQGPEFLTYFQNEAQLEKSRLLSDRFSAERPKGSFSTLEIQRTEQGDSAMYLCASSLTGLKGKGTEAFFGQGTRLTVV.

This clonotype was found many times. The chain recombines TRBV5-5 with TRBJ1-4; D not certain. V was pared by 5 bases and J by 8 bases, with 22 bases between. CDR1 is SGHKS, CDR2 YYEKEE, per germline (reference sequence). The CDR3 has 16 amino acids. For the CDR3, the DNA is TGTGCCAGCAGTACGTCCCCGGGATCCAGAGCGGAAAAACTGTTTTTT. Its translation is CASSTSPGSRAEKLFF.

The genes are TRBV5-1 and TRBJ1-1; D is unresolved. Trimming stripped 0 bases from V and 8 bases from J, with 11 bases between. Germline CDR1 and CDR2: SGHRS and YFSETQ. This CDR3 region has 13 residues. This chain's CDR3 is CASSLAGYREAFF. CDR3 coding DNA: TGCGCCAGCAGCTTGGCGGGTTATCGGGAAGCTTTCTTT.

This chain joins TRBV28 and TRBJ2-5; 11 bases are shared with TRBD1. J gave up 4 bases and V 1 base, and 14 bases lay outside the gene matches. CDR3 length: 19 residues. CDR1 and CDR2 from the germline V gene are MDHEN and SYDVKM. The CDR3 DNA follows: TGTGCCAGCAGTTTATATCGAGTGAGGGACAGGGGGTTCCCAGAGACCCAGTACTTC. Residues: CASSLYRVRDRGFPETQYF.

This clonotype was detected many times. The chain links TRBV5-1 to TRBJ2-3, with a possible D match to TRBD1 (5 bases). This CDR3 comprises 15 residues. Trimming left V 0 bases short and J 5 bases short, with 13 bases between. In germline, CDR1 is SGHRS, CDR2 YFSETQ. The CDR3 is CASSLGASRGDTQYF. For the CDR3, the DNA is TGCGCCAGCAGCTTGGGTGCCTCAAGGGGAGATACGCAGTATTTT. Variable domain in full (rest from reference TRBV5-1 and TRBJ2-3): KAGVTQTPRYLIKTRGQQVTLSCSPISGHRSVSWYQQTPGQGLQFLFEYFSETQRNKGNFPGRFSGRQFSNSRSEMNVSTLELGDSALYLCASSLGASRGDTQYFGPGTRLTVL.

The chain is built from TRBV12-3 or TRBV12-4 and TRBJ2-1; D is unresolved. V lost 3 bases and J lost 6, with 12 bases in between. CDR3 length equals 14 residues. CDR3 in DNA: TGTGCCAGCAGTTTGAGTCCTTTTGGCAATGAGCAGTTCTTC. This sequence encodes CASSLSPFGNEQFF.

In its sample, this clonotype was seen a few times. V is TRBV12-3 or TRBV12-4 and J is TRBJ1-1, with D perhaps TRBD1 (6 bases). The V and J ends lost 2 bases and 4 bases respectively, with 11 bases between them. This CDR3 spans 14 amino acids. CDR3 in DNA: TGTGCCAGCAGTTTAAGGGGGAGGATCACTGAAGCTTTCTTT. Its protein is CASSLRGRITEAFF.